The present T cell receptor (beta chain) was sequenced within a study of cytomegalovirus exposure and HLA in healthy donors. Only in-frame clones appear in the TCRdb table, and some are missing; sequencing was by immunoSEQ multiplex PCR. The data contain tens of thousands of clones, just over 90% of them singletons. The germline V gene has CDR1 ENHRY and CDR2 SYGVKD. The CDR3 spans 13 residues. The germline V and J ends were trimmed by 8 bases and 4 bases, with 15 bases remaining between them. This clonotype was sampled from a young man in good health and CMV-seronegative. Sample: PBMCs. The rearrangement joins TRBV10-3 to TRBJ2-7; tentatively, D is TRBD1 (6 bases). CDR3 sequence (DNA): TGTGCCATCCGCAGCCGGGACACTTACGAGCAGTACTTC. Residues: CAIRSRDTYEQYF.